These T cell receptor beta chains were read from a single sample in a study of blood T cells in healthy people across ages. Via MiXCR, TCRdb re-called the 5' RACE reads, giving one row per CDR3 protein. The table shows about 1,400,000 distinct CDR3 sequences, with around 59% occurring only once. Material for sequencing was blood. The source is a man younger than 35 in good health. Both conserved end residues are part of each CDR3. A D gene is named only where the DNA matches it firmly. Rows may omit the clone size; those that give it use once, few, many or a size class.

cdr3_nt,cdr3_aa,v_call,j_call,clone_size,d_call
TGCAGTGCTAGCGGGGCTAAGACTGAAGCTTTCTTT,CSASGAKTEAFF,TRBV20-1,TRBJ1-1,-,-
TGTGCCACCAGCACAAGGGGTACTGGAAACACCATATATTTT,CATSTRGTGNTIYF,TRBV15,TRBJ1-3,-,-
TGCGCCAGCAGCCTGTACCCGGGACTAGCGGGAGCCGAATCCTACGAGCAGTACTTC,CASSLYPGLAGAESYEQYF,TRBV5-1,TRBJ2-7,-,TRBD2
TGTGCCAGCATGAGAGGGCGTAACACAGATACGCAGTATTTT,CASMRGRNTDTQYF,TRBV6-5,TRBJ2-3,-,-
TGTGCCAGCAGCTTGACTTGGGGGACTGAAGCTTTCTTT,CASSLTWGTEAFF,TRBV5-6,TRBJ1-1,-,-
TGTGCCAGCAGCCAGGAGAGACAGGGGAAGCAGTACTTC,CASSQERQGKQYF,TRBV3-1,TRBJ2-4,-,TRBD1
TGTGCCAGCAGCCTTACTAGCCTATCTAAGTTCTTC,CASSLTSLSKFF,TRBV12-3/TRBV12-4,TRBJ2-1,-,-
TGCGCCAGCAGCCCAACAGGGGATCTAACCTACGAGCAGTACTTC,CASSPTGDLTYEQYF,TRBV4-1,TRBJ2-7,-,TRBD1
TGTGCCATCAGCCCGGGACAGAACTCCTACGAGCAGTACTTC,CAISPGQNSYEQYF,TRBV10-3,TRBJ2-7,few,TRBD1
TGCGCCAGCAGCTTGGGGACAGGGAAGGATGAGCAGTTCTTC,CASSLGTGKDEQFF,TRBV5-1,TRBJ2-1,-,TRBD1